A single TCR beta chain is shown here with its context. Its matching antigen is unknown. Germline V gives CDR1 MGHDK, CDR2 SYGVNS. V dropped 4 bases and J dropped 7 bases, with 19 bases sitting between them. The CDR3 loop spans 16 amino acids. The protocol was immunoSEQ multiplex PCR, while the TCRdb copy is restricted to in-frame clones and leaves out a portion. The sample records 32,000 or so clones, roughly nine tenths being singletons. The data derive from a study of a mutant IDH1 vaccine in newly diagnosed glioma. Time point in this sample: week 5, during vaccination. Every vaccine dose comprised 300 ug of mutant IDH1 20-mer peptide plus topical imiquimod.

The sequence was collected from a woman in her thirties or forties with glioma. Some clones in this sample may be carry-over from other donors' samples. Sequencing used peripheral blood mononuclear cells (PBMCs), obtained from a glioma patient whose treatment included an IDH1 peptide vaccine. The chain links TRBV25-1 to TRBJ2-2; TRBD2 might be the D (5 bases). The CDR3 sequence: CASSGPTRAQGGELFF. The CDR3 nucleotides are TGTGCCAGCAGTGGGCCGACGAGGGCTCAAGGCGGGGAGCTGTTTTTT.